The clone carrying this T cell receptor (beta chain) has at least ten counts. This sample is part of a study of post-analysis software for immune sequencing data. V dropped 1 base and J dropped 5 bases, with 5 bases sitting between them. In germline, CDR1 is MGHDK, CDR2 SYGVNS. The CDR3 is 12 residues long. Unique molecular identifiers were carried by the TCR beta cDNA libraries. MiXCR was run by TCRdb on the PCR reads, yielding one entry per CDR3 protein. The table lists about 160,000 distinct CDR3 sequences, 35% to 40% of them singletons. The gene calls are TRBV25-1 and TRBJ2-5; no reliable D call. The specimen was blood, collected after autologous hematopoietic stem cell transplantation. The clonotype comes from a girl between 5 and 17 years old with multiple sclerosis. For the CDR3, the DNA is TGTGCCAGCAGTGAATTGGGGGAGACCCAGTACTTC. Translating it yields CASSELGETQYF.